These 2 T cell receptor beta chains were all obtained from the same sample, sequenced in a study of blood T cell repertoires in COVID-19. Sequencing used immunoSEQ multiplex PCR; TCRdb keeps in-frame clones, though not all of them. Altogether about 300,000 clones are present, approximately 90% being singletons, with the ten largest covering around 4%. The sample taken for sequencing was PBMCs or T cells enriched from blood (not recorded which). The source of these receptors is a man aged 25-45 years who had recovered from COVID-19.

The chain carries TRBV6-5 and TRBJ1-2, with 8 bases lining up with TRBD1. Germline trimming cut 6 bases from V and 4 bases from J; bases unmatched to any gene: 7. In germline, CDR1 is MNHEY, CDR2 SVGAGI. The CDR3 is made up of 14 amino acids. CDR3 amino acids: CASSPRTGPYGYTF. The CDR3 DNA is TGTGCCAGCAGCCCAAGGACAGGGCCCTATGGCTACACCTTC.

Only one count was recorded for this clone. The genes are TRBV7-2 and TRBJ2-1, with TRBD2 matching over 10 bases. The V segment lost 7 bases and the J segment 9 bases; nucleotides outside the gene matches: 6. Per the germline V gene, CDR1 is SGHTA and CDR2 is FQGNSA. This CDR3 comprises 13 residues. CDR3 residues: CASMVAGGTEQFF. The CDR3 nucleotides read TGTGCCAGCATGGTAGCGGGAGGAACTGAGCAGTTCTTC.